This TCR beta chain was profiled in a study of human T cells and chemical hapten exposure (dated by TCRdb to about 2021). Some background on the complete study: For sensitization, 2% DPC in acetone was applied to a 2 cm by 2 cm area of upper inner arm skin. Patch testing on the upper back used Finn chambers containing 0.01% DPC, with scoring done after 6 days according to International Contact Dermatitis Research Group standards. The study tracked peripheral blood TCR repertoire changes in vivo during primary and secondary sensitization to the hapten diphenylcyclopropenone (DPC) in alopecia patients. Throughout the study period of 20 to 25 weeks, patients also received therapeutic DPC doses to the scalp every week. Libraries were combined into a pool for sequencing, and differences in TCR yield between samples came mainly from small differences in library volumes within the pool. Patient blood was sampled pre-sensitization (week 0) and at 2, 6 and about 24 weeks after DPC sensitization. About 30 alopecia patients provided blood for TCR sequencing at one to four time points (pre-sensitization, 2, 6 and 24 weeks). The patient cohort, mostly female, included alopecia areata with under or over 50% scalp involvement, alopecia totalis and alopecia universalis.

In light of the paper, this sample's time point label describes: patch test 2, 6 weeks after DPC sensitization. Interpreted using the paper, the treatment or condition label stands for: therapeutic diphenylcyclopropenone sensitization with weekly scalp DPC. At each patch-test visit, blood was drawn before the patch test was applied. Patients were eligible if aged 18 to 70, diagnosed with alopecia and judged suitable for DPC therapy, and pregnant patients were excluded. Total RNA was extracted from unfractionated whole blood that had been collected in Tempus Blood RNA tubes. The library relied on RACE. The sequencing machine was a NextSeq 500. During library preparation, unique molecular identifiers were attached to individual cDNA molecules so that TCRs could be counted in a quantitative, reproducible way. From each blood RNA sample, both TCR alpha and TCR beta chains were sequenced. Turning to the authors' computational methods: Samples had a median of about 90,000 TCRs, with a range from about 23,224 to 750,000. The Decombinator software suite was used to annotate V, J and CDR3 in the TCR reads. For PS versus PT1 abundance plots, all samples were subsampled to the same number of TCRs (28,000). Expanded TCRs were defined as absent before sensitization and observed at least eight times at the 2-week time point. The public sequencing data were trimmed at Q25 with fastp and processed into clonotypes with MiXCR by TCRdb, which kept only in-frame beta chains. When rows share a CDR3 protein, they turn into one entry using the most common DNA and genes. In this record, the V and J calls reflect TCRdb's handling and not the investigators' own analysis. The sample has more than 90,000 distinct CDR3 sequences on record, about an eighth of them singletons. 3.2% of the sample is held by the ten biggest clonotypes.

The full study reports these points: Because every patient had alopecia, a presumed autoimmune disease, the patients' immune response might differ from that of healthy individuals. Repeated subsampling changed both the strength of the expansion versus patch-test correlation and the threshold at which the correlation became significant. Expanded TCRs formed significantly more large CDR3 similarity clusters than pre-sensitization or healthy control sets, consistent with antigen-driven responses. Patch test score was positively correlated with the number of PT1 expanded TCRs, with significance at thresholds 8, 16 and 32 but not at 4. No change with DPC sensitization was found in the number of TCRs above 1 in 1000 frequency, and no evidence of global repertoire structure alterations was found.

This clonotype was observed many times. Its antigen specificity is not known. Per-nucleotide qualities are absent, and no much larger clonotype sits a single base away. Its CDR3 holds 13 amino acids, cysteine through phenylalanine. Just the 39-base CDR3 DNA is kept, in frame starting at base 1. Per the germline V gene, KGHSH is the CDR1 and LQKENI is the CDR2. V drops 4 bases and J drops 3 bases, leaving 8 bases in between. Material: whole blood, obtained in connection with sensitization to the hapten diphenylcyclopropenone (DPC). The chain is encoded by TRBV18 joined to TRBJ2-3; the D gene is perhaps TRBD2, from 5 matching bases. This receptor was taken from a woman between 40 and 55 years old with alopecia areata. Some clones in this sample may be carry-over from other donors' samples. The DNA sequence reads TGTGCCAGCTCACGGGAGAAAACAGATACGCAGTATTTT. Translated, this is CASSREKTDTQYF.